Shown below are 27 T cell receptor beta chains from a single sample sequenced in a study of cytomegalovirus exposure and HLA in healthy donors. Using immunoSEQ multiplex PCR, the repertoire was profiled, and TCRdb retains in-frame clones only, with some absent. The table includes about 120,000 clones, around 89% detected once. The sequenced sample consisted of PBMCs. These receptors were taken from a woman aged 25 to 45 in good health and CMV-seropositive.

This clone has a single count. The gene calls are TRBV27 and TRBJ1-2, with a possible D match to TRBD1 (5 bases). Looked up from germline, CDR1 is MNHEY and CDR2 is SMNVEV (reference sequence). The V end was cut by 6 bases, the J end by 0 bases, with 20 bases between. The CDR3 runs 17 residues. The CDR3 reads CASSPFAAGGANYGYTF. The CDR3 coding sequence is TGTGCCAGCAGCCCCTTTGCGGCCGGGGGAGCTAACTATGGCTACACCTTC.

J is TRBJ2-5 and V is TRBV6-6; TRBD2 aligns across 16 bases. Germline loops: CDR1 MNHNY, CDR2 SVGAGI (reference sequence). The junction had 5 bases not matched to a gene; V was cut back by 6 bases and J by 4 bases. The CDR3 totals 16 residues. The CDR3, as DNA: TGTGCCAGCAGGGGGACTAGCGGGAGGGGGGTAGAGACCCAGTACTTC. This encodes CASRGTSGRGVETQYF.

V is TRBV11-2 and J is TRBJ2-1; 7 bases fit TRBD2. V shed 0 bases, J shed 4 bases, and the junction held 3 bases outside the gene matches. The CDR3 extends over 15 amino acids. CDR1 and CDR2 (germline): SGHAT, FQNNGV. CDR3 in amino acids: CASSLDQGLYNEQFF. The DNA for the CDR3 is TGTGCCAGCAGCTTAGACCAGGGACTATACAATGAGCAGTTCTTC. Using reference TRBV11-2 and TRBJ2-1 for the parts outside the CDR3, the full variable domain is EAGVAQSPRYKIIEKRQSVAFWCNPISGHATLYWYQQILGQGPKLLIQFQNNGVVDDSQLPKDRFSAERLKGVDSTLKIQPAKLEDSAVYLCASSLDQGLYNEQFFGPGTRLTVL.

V is TRBV5-6 and J is TRBJ1-1, with 7 bases matching TRBD1. Germline assignment: CDR1 SGHDT and CDR2 YYEEEE. The CDR3 runs 11 residues. Trimming took 7 bases from V and 13 from J; bases not matched to a gene: 10. DNA for the CDR3: TGTGCCAGCCCCCAAGGGGGCGGTGGTTTCTTT. Translation: CASPQGGGGFF.

The chain is built from TRBV7-2 and TRBJ2-1; 11 bases map to TRBD2. The length of the CDR3 is 16 residues. The V segment lost 0 bases and the J segment 4 bases; nucleotides outside the gene matches: 2. Germline CDR1 reads SGHTA; CDR2 reads FQGNSA. Here the CDR3 DNA reads TGTGCCAGCAGCTTAGCGGGGACTAGCGGATACAATGAGCAGTTCTTC. As protein: CASSLAGTSGYNEQFF.

In its sample, this clone was seen a few times. Other DNA sequences in this sample translate to the same CDR3. CDR3 sequence reads: CASSLSDRENTEAFF. Here the CDR3 DNA reads TGTGCCAGCAGCTTGTCGGACAGGGAGAACACTGAAGCTTTCTTT. The genes are TRBV5-6 and TRBJ1-1; 8 positions match TRBD1. V lost 1 base, J lost 1 base, and 3 bases stayed unmatched. CDR1 is SGHDT, CDR2 YYEEEE, per germline. This CDR3 spans 15 amino acids.

The chain couples TRBV7-2 to TRBJ2-1; 9 bases are shared with TRBD1. Germline loops: CDR1 SGHTA, CDR2 FQGNSA. This CDR3 is built from 15 residues. Trimming at V came to 1 base and at J to 8 bases, leaving 6 bases not matched to a gene. CDR3 in amino acids: CASSLEARDRDEQFF. CDR3 DNA: TGTGCCAGCAGCTTAGAGGCAAGGGACAGGGATGAGCAGTTCTTC. Full variable domain (remainder filled in from reference TRBV7-2 and TRBJ2-1): GAGVSQSPSNKVTEKGKDVELRCDPISGHTALYWYRQSLGQGLEFLIYFQGNSAPDKSGLPSDRFSAERTGGSVSTLTIQRTQQEDSAVYLCASSLEARDRDEQFFGPGTRLTVL.

This clone was seen just once. The gene calls are TRBV5-1 and TRBJ2-5; TRBD2 matches at 9 bases. Germline V CDR1 and CDR2: SGHRS, YFSETQ. This CDR3 region has 15 residues. After removal of 2 bases from V and 1 base from J, the junction contained 3 bases not matched to a gene. The CDR3 DNA reads TGCGCCAGCAGCTTCCTAGCGGGGCCCCAAGAGACCCAGTACTTC. Translating it yields CASSFLAGPQETQYF. The complete variable domain, with remaining parts taken from reference TRBV5-1 and TRBJ2-5, reads KAGVTQTPRYLIKTRGQQVTLSCSPISGHRSVSWYQQTPGQGLQFLFEYFSETQRNKGNFPGRFSGRQFSNSRSEMNVSTLELGDSALYLCASSFLAGPQETQYFGPGTRLLVL.

The sample holds one count of this clone. The chain is built from TRBV5-1 and TRBJ1-5; tentatively, D is TRBD1 (5 bases). This CDR3 is 14 amino acids long. Germline lookup yields CDR1 SGHRS and CDR2 YFSETQ. The V gene lost 0 bases and the J gene lost 4 bases, with 8 bases spanning the gap. CDR3 bases: TGCGCCAGCAGCTTGGATCCAGGGAATCAGCCCCAGCATTTT. It is translated as CASSLDPGNQPQHF.

This rearrangement joins TRBV2 to TRBJ1-1, with D maybe TRBD1 (6 bases). The CDR3 covers 12 residues. CDR1 and CDR2 (germline): SNHLY, FYNNEI. V lost 4 bases, J lost 6 bases, and 9 bases lay in between. CDR3 sequence reads: CASSATGSEAFF. The CDR3 DNA is TGTGCCAGCAGTGCCACAGGGTCTGAAGCTTTCTTT.

The V and J genes are TRBV30 and TRBJ1-2; TRBD1 aligns across 7 bases. The CDR3 consists of 15 residues. J was trimmed by 7 bases and V by 1 base; bases with no gene match: 12. Germline V gives CDR1 GTSNPN, CDR2 SVGIG (reference sequence). CDR3: CAWSARQGSTRGYTF. The CDR3 DNA sequence: TGTGCCTGGAGTGCAAGACAGGGTTCTACTCGTGGCTACACCTTC.

The chain combines TRBV2 with TRBJ2-3; TRBD2 matches at 10 bases. CDR1 and CDR2 (germline): SNHLY, FYNNEI. V lost 4 bases, J lost 4 bases, and 17 bases stayed unmatched. The CDR3 loop spans 19 amino acids. CDR3 bases: TGTGCCAGCAGTGTGTTAGCGGGGGGCCTCGCCGTGAGGGCAGATACGCAGTATTTT. This encodes CASSVLAGGLAVRADTQYF.

As regards this clone: A much bigger clone sits one base away, suggesting this may be a read error. This sequence joins TRBV7-6 and TRBJ2-2; D gene uncertain. Germline CDR1 reads SGHVS; CDR2 reads FNYEAQ. Trimming shortened V by 0 bases and J by 1 base, and 3 bases separated the two germline ends. The CDR3 length is 14 residues. The CDR3 is CASSLAQNTGELFF. CDR3 in DNA: TGTGCCAGCAGCTTAGCCCAGAACACCGGGGAGCTGTTTTTT.

The chain is built from TRBV13 and TRBJ1-1; 7 bases align to TRBD1. CDR1 and CDR2 from the germline V gene are PRHDT and FYEKMQ (reference sequence). This CDR3 has 13 residues. With V trimmed by 3 bases and J by 6 bases, 4 bases remained unmatched. The CDR3 is CASSFGTVAEAFF. In DNA, the CDR3 is TGTGCCAGCAGCTTCGGGACAGTGGCTGAAGCTTTCTTT.

J is TRBJ1-2 and V is TRBV5-6; D call uncertain. V lost 4 bases to trimming and J lost 6 bases, with 13 bases between them. Germline V gene data show CDR1 as SGHDT and CDR2 as YYEEEE. The CDR3 runs to 13 residues. The CDR3 loop reads CASSPFDSHGYTF. The CDR3 region has the DNA TGTGCCAGCAGCCCATTTGACTCGCATGGCTACACCTTC.

V is TRBV11-1 and J is TRBJ2-7, with 8 bases matching TRBD1. This CDR3 region has 13 residues. Germline V gene data show CDR1 as SGHAT and CDR2 as FQDESV (reference sequence). After removal of 3 bases from V and 7 bases from J, the junction contained 5 bases not matched to a gene. The CDR3 loop is CASSLDRESEQYF. CDR3 bases: TGTGCCAGCAGCTTGGACAGGGAATCGGAGCAGTACTTC.

The V gene is TRBV28, the J gene TRBJ2-7, with D possibly TRBD2 on 5 matching bases. Germline CDR1 is MDHEN and CDR2 is SYDVKM. V was cut by 8 bases and J by 5 bases, with 13 bases left in between. The CDR3 spans 12 residues. In nucleotides, the CDR3 is TGTGCCAGCGGCGAAGGGAGCGACGAGCAGTACTTC. Amino acids: CASGEGSDEQYF.

V usage is TRBV5-5 and J usage is TRBJ2-1; 14 positions match TRBD2. V dropped 5 bases and J dropped 7; count of bases not matched to a gene: 8. Germline V CDR1 and CDR2: SGHKS, YYEKEE (reference sequence). The CDR3 is made up of 16 amino acids. The chain's CDR3 is CASRTSGRAWDNEQFF. As DNA, the CDR3 is TGTGCCAGCAGGACTAGCGGGAGGGCCTGGGATAATGAGCAGTTCTTC.

This clone was picked up a small number of times. The chain combines TRBV18 with TRBJ1-1; unclear D gene. V lost 2 bases to trimming and J lost 0 bases, with 16 bases between them. The CDR3 extends over 17 amino acids. CDR1 and CDR2 (germline): KGHSH, LQKENI. Here the CDR3 DNA reads TGTGCCAGCTCACCAATCCCCTCCCAGGTCATGAACACTGAAGCTTTCTTT. Amino acid sequence: CASSPIPSQVMNTEAFF.

This clone came up a few times. The chain employs TRBV6-5 and TRBJ2-7; D is ambiguous. Trimming took off 6 bases at V and 7 bases at J, with 19 bases between the two ends. This CDR3 has 14 amino acids. Germline V gives CDR1 MNHEY, CDR2 SVGAGI. CDR3 region: CASSQVWATTEQYF. DNA for the CDR3: TGTGCCAGCAGCCAAGTTTGGGCGACGACAGAGCAGTACTTC.

This clone was observed a few times. V gene TRBV6-1 combines with J gene TRBJ2-7, with a possible D match to TRBD2 (6 bases). The CDR3 is made up of 16 amino acids. Germline-derived CDR1 and CDR2 are MNHNS and SASEGT. With 4 bases removed from V and 8 bases from J, the gap between germline ends came to 24 bases. This CDR3 reads CASSGVLRGLLSQQYF. DNA of the CDR3: TGTGCCAGCAGTGGGGTCTTGCGGGGACTCCTGAGCCAGCAGTACTTC.

The rearrangement joins TRBV2 to TRBJ2-5, with TRBD2 matching 7 bases. V dropped 2 bases and J dropped 5; count of bases not matched to a gene: 14. Looked up from germline, CDR1 is SNHLY and CDR2 is FYNNEI. The CDR3 consists of 17 residues. CDR3 protein: CASSEFGAGISLETQYF. The CDR3 DNA sequence: TGTGCCAGCAGTGAATTTGGAGCGGGGATATCTTTGGAGACCCAGTACTTC.

This sequence joins TRBV5-6 and TRBJ1-1, with 9 bases matching TRBD1. The V gene end was trimmed by 5 bases and the J gene end by 0 bases; junction bases not matched to a gene: 8. Germline CDR1 is SGHDT and CDR2 is YYEEEE. The CDR3 is 16 amino acids. For the CDR3, the DNA is TGTGCCAGCAGACCTGTGGGACAGGGCTTGAACACTGAAGCTTTCTTT. It translates to CASRPVGQGLNTEAFF.

The V call is TRBV6-5, the J call TRBJ1-1; TRBD1 aligns across 7 bases. V lost 2 bases to trimming and J lost 3 bases; unmatched junction nucleotides: 6. The CDR3 runs to 15 residues. Germline CDR1 MNHEY, CDR2 SVGAGI. The CDR3: CASSYRQGTDTEAFF. The CDR3, as DNA: TGTGCCAGCAGTTACAGACAGGGTACGGACACTGAAGCTTTCTTT.

The chain has TRBV7-2 and TRBJ1-6, with a weak D call TRBD1 (5 bases). The CDR3 is made up of 16 amino acids. Germline loops: CDR1 SGHTA, CDR2 FQGNSA. V was shortened by 4 bases and J by 1 base, with 11 bases between the two germline ends. CDR3 in amino acids: CASSYQGNSYNSPLHF. CDR3 in DNA: TGTGCCAGCAGCTACCAGGGAAATTCCTATAATTCACCCCTCCACTTT. The complete variable domain, with remaining parts taken from reference TRBV7-2 and TRBJ1-6, reads GAGVSQSPSNKVTEKGKDVELRCDPISGHTALYWYRQSLGQGLEFLIYFQGNSAPDKSGLPSDRFSAERTGGSVSTLTIQRTQQEDSAVYLCASSYQGNSYNSPLHFGNGTRLTVT.

V and J are TRBV10-3 and TRBJ2-7, with a weak D call TRBD2 (6 bases). Trimming shortened V by 4 bases and J by 0 bases, and 10 bases separated the two germline ends. The CDR3 loop spans 14 amino acids. The germline V gene encodes CDR1 ENHRY and CDR2 SYGVKD. The CDR3 sequence is CAISGGALSYEQYF. The CDR3 bases are TGTGCCATCAGTGGCGGGGCCCTCTCCTACGAGCAGTACTTC.

The chain has TRBV29-1 and TRBJ1-2; 8 bases agree with TRBD1. The germline CDR1 and CDR2 sequences are SQVTM and ANQGSEA. Germline trimming cut 4 bases from V and 1 base from J; bases unmatched to any gene: 8. There are 15 residues in the CDR3. The CDR3 bases are TGCAGCGTTGGGACAGGGAAGTTACATAACTATGGCTACACCTTC. Translated, it gives CSVGTGKLHNYGYTF.